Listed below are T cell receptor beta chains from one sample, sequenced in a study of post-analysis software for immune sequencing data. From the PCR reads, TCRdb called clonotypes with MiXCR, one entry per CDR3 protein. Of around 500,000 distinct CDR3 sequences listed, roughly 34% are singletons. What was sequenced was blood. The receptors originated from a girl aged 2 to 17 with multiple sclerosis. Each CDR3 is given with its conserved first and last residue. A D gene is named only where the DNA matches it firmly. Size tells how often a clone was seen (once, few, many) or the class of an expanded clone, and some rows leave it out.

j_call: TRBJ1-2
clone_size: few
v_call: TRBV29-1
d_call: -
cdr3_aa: CSVPQRASGDYTF
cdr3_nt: TGCAGCGTCCCTCAACGGGCGTCGGGGGACTACACCTTC

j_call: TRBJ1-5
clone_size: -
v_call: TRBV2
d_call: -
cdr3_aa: CASREVVSNQPQHF
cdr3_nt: TGTGCCAGCAGAGAGGTTGTGAGCAATCAGCCCCAGCATTTT

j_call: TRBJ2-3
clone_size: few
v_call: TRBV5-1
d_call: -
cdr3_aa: CASSHSPDTQYF
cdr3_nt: TGCGCCAGCAGCCATAGTCCAGATACGCAGTATTTT

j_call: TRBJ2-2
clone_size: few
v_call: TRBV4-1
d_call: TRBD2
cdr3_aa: CASNPALSGGLIGELFF
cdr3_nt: TGCGCCAGCAACCCCGCTCTCTCGGGGGGGCTGATCGGGGAGCTGTTTTTT

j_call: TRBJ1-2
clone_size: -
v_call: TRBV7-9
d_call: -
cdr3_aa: CASSLTPAALNYGYTF
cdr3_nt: TGTGCCAGCAGCCTGACCCCGGCAGCGCTTAACTATGGCTACACCTTC

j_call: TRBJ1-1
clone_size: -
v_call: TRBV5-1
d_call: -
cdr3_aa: CASSGLQGDLAEAFF
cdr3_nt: TGCGCCAGCAGCGGACTACAGGGAGATCTCGCTGAAGCTTTCTTT

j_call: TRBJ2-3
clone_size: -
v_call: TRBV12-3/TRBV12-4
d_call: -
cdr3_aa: CASSLGRASTDTQYF
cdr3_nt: TGTGCCAGCAGTTTAGGACGCGCTAGCACAGATACGCAGTATTTT

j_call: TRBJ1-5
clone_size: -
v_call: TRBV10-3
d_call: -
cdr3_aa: CAINGAAKNQPQHF
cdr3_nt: TGTGCCATCAATGGGGCAGCTAAAAATCAGCCCCAGCATTTT

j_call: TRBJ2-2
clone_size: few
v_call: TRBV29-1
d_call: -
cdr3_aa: CSVLGTLNTGELFF
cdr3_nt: TGCAGCGTCCTCGGGACACTAAACACCGGGGAGCTGTTTTTT

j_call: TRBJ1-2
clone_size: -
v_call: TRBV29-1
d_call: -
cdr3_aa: CSVRPLNYGYTF
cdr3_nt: TGCAGCGTTCGCCCCCTCAACTATGGCTACACCTTC

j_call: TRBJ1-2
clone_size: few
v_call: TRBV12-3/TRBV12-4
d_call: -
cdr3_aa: CASSLGGRGRADGYTF
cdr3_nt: TGTGCCAGCAGTTTAGGAGGTCGGGGCAGGGCTGATGGCTACACCTTC

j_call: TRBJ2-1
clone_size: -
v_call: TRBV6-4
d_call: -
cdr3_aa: CASQLELGSYNEQFF
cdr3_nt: TGTGCCAGCCAATTAGAGCTAGGCTCCTACAATGAGCAGTTCTTC

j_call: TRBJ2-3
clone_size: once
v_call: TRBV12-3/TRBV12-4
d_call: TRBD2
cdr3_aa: CASSRRVAGGASTDTQYF
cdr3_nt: TGTGCCAGCAGCCGTCGAGTAGCGGGGGGGGCTAGCACAGATACGCAGTATTTT

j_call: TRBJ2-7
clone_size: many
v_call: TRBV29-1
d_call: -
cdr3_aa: CSVAANNEQYF
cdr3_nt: TGCAGCGTTGCCGCAAACAACGAGCAGTACTTC

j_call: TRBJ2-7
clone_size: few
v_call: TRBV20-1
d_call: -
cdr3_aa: CSAHKSGFHEQYF
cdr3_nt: TGCAGTGCTCACAAGTCAGGTTTTCACGAGCAGTACTTC

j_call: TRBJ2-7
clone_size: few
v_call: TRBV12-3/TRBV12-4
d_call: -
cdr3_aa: CASSLDASSYEQYF
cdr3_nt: TGTGCCAGCAGTTTGGATGCCAGCTCCTACGAGCAGTACTTC

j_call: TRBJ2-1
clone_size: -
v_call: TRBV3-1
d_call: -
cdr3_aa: CASSQDITRGLTLNEQFF
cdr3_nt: TGTGCCAGCAGCCAAGATATTACAAGGGGCCTTACCCTCAATGAGCAGTTCTTC

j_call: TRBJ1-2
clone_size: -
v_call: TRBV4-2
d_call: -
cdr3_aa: CASSQKANYGYTF
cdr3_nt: TGTGCCAGCAGCCAGAAGGCGAACTATGGCTACACCTTC

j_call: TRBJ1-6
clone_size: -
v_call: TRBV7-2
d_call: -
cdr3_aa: CASSLAIGTTIGSPLHF
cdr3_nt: TGTGCCAGCAGCCTGGCGATCGGGACAACAATCGGTTCACCCCTCCACTTT

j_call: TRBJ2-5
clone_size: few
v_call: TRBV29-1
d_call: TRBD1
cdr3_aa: CSVARLGQDRETQYF
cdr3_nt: TGCAGCGTCGCTAGATTGGGACAGGATCGGGAGACCCAGTACTTC